The clone carrying this T cell receptor (beta chain) showed up just a few times. What it binds is not known. This CDR3 has 15 amino acids. J was trimmed by 3 bases and V by 4 bases; bases with no gene match: 3. Germline V gene sequence: CDR1 SGHTA, CDR2 FQGNSA. This specimen comes from a study of CD8+ T cells in alopecia areata. Turning to the study itself: Among treated patients, oral tofacitinib was administered at 5 to 10 mg twice daily. Study-wide results and caveats: Alphabeta T cells residing in normal skin are also sequenced in scalp samples. The study found higher clonality in lesional than normal scalp, especially in alopecia totalis/universalis.

Peripheral blood, together with lesional scalp punch biopsies, was collected from alopecia areata patients. RNA was extracted and reverse transcribed into cDNA as the sequencing template. Assay used: immunoSEQ multiplex PCR; TCRdb lists only in-frame clones, some missing. The sample consists of about 20,000 clones, more than 50% of them appearing once. The clonotype was recovered from a human donor with alopecia areata. The chain couples TRBV7-2 to TRBJ1-4; 9 nucleotides line up with TRBD1. The starting material was skin, obtained at week 0. As DNA, the CDR3 is TGTGCCAGCAGCTACAGGGGGCGGGCTAATGAAAAACTGTTTTTT. Translating gives CASSYRGRANEKLFF.